Following are 29 T cell receptor beta chains from one sample sequenced in a study of regulatory and conventional T cells in RAG deficiency. Blood CD4+ CD25-low CD127-high conventional T cells supplied the genomic DNA template. Assay used: immunoSEQ multiplex PCR; TCRdb lists only in-frame clones, some missing. The data show roughly 45,000 clones, with around 89% seen just once and 0.51% held by the top ten. These data were likewise used in another study, on regulatory T cells. That publication notes: Primers: 52 TRBV forward and 13 TRBJ reverse.

Material for sequencing was CD4+ effector T cells sorted from blood. All receptors come from a human donor in good health.

The V gene is TRBV18, the J gene TRBJ2-7; 7 nucleotides match TRBD2. This CDR3 comprises 17 residues. The V and J ends lost 0 bases and 7 bases, in that order; junction bases with no gene match: 15. The germline gives CDR1 KGHSH, CDR2 LQKENI. The CDR3 DNA sequence: TGTGCCAGCTCACCACCAAATCGTTTAAGTGGGGGGGGAGAGCAGTACTTC. Its translation: CASSPPNRLSGGGEQYF.

The chain is built from TRBV6-1 and TRBJ2-1, with 12 bases lining up with TRBD2. Per the germline V gene, CDR1 is MNHNS and CDR2 is SASEGT. The CDR3 extends over 15 amino acids. After removal of 6 bases from V and 7 bases from J, the junction contained 7 bases not matched to a gene. CDR3 nucleotide sequence: TGTGCCAGCAGCCGACTAGCGGGAGACCTAAATGAGCAGTTCTTC. This gives the protein CASSRLAGDLNEQFF.

V and J are TRBV27 and TRBJ2-5; 7 bases are a match to TRBD1. The germline V gene encodes CDR1 MNHEY and CDR2 SMNVEV (reference sequence). This CDR3 comprises 16 residues. The V gene end was trimmed by 3 bases and the J gene end by 2 bases; junction bases not matched to a gene: 9. CDR3 coding DNA: TGTGCCAGCAGTTTCTGGGGACAGCAACCTCAAGAGACCCAGTACTTC. It yields the protein CASSFWGQQPQETQYF.

The chain couples TRBV5-1 to TRBJ2-6; TRBD1 aligns across 7 bases. J was trimmed by 3 bases and V by 4 bases; bases with no gene match: 10. CDR1 SGHRS and CDR2 YFSETQ come from the germline V gene. The CDR3 spans 17 residues. This chain's CDR3 is CASSPGQAPGGANVLTF. DNA for the CDR3: TGCGCCAGCAGCCCAGGACAGGCCCCGGGTGGGGCCAACGTCCTGACTTTC.

V usage is TRBV27 and J usage is TRBJ1-1; the match to TRBD1 covers 7 bases. This CDR3 is built from 14 residues. CDR1 is MNHEY, CDR2 SMNVEV, per germline (reference sequence). Unmatched junction bases numbered 8, after V lost 5 bases and J lost 5 bases. The CDR3 is CASSKQGIETEAFF. The CDR3 DNA is TGTGCCAGCAGTAAACAGGGGATAGAGACTGAAGCTTTCTTT.

The chain links TRBV20-1 to TRBJ1-2, with D unresolved. Trimming removed 5 bases at V and 2 bases at J, with 6 bases between. The CDR3 totals 11 residues. Germline-derived CDR1 and CDR2 are DFQATT and SNEGSKA (reference sequence). CDR3 protein: CSALENYGYTF. The CDR3 coding sequence is TGCAGTGCTCTAGAAAACTATGGCTACACCTTC.

This clone came up a few times. The V call is TRBV18, the J call TRBJ1-3; D is perhaps TRBD1 (5 bases). Germline V lookup: CDR1 KGHSH, CDR2 LQKENI. The ends were cut back, 6 bases at V and 1 base at J, with 13 bases in the middle. The CDR3 has 15 residues. CDR3 residues: CASSPKQESGNTIYF. CDR3 bases: TGTGCCAGCTCCCCAAAACAGGAATCTGGAAACACCATATATTTT.

The V call is TRBV2, the J call TRBJ2-3; the D gene could be TRBD1 or TRBD2 (5 bases each). V lost 4 bases, J lost 0 bases, and 11 bases lay in between. Looked up from germline, CDR1 is SNHLY and CDR2 is FYNNEI. This CDR3 comprises 15 residues. The CDR3 nucleotides are TGTGCCAGCAGTGTCCGGGGCAGTAGCACAGATACGCAGTATTTT. Translated, it gives CASSVRGSSTDTQYF.

The V gene is TRBV6-1, the J gene TRBJ2-5; TRBD2 agrees at 11 bases. Trimming cost V 4 bases and J 3 bases; bases outside gene matches: 16. The length of the CDR3 is 19 residues. Germline loops: CDR1 MNHNS, CDR2 SASEGT. In nucleotides, the CDR3 is TGTGCCAGCAGTGTGGGGCCATTCGGACTAGCGGGTCGTAAAGAGACCCAGTACTTC. Its protein is CASSVGPFGLAGRKETQYF.

V and J are TRBV20-1 and TRBJ1-1; D unresolved. The germline gives CDR1 DFQATT, CDR2 SNEGSKA (reference sequence). Trimming left V 6 bases short and J 10 bases short, with 15 bases between. The CDR3 consists of 11 residues. CDR3 region: CSAQPQERAFF. CDR3 nucleotides: TGCAGTGCCCAACCCCAGGAGCGAGCTTTCTTT.

The chain employs TRBV18 and TRBJ1-2; the D gene is possibly TRBD1 (5 bases). CDR3 length equals 16 residues. Per the germline V gene, CDR1 is KGHSH and CDR2 is LQKENI. Trimming stripped 1 base from V and 0 bases from J, with 12 bases between. The CDR3 spells CASSPQTGGSNYGYTF. DNA for the CDR3: TGTGCCAGCTCACCACAGACGGGGGGATCTAACTATGGCTACACCTTC.

The chain combines TRBV7-3 with TRBJ2-1, with 8 positions matching TRBD2. CDR3 length: 16 residues. Germline V gene lookup returns CDR1 SGHTA and CDR2 FQGTGA. The ends lost 4 bases at V and 8 bases at J; junction bases unmatched: 13. This chain's CDR3 is CASSSQGGASGYEQFF. Written as DNA, the CDR3 is TGTGCCAGCAGCTCTCAGGGTGGTGCTAGCGGGTATGAGCAGTTCTTC.

CDR3 sequence reads: CASSISGPQPQHF. The DNA of the CDR3 is TGTGCCAGTAGTATAAGTGGCCCTCAGCCCCAGCATTTT. This sequence joins TRBV19 and TRBJ1-5; no clear D. The CDR3 runs 13 residues. V dropped 2 bases and J dropped 6 bases, with 8 bases sitting between them. From germline, CDR1 is LNHDA and CDR2 SQIVND (reference sequence).

The rearrangement uses TRBV5-1 and TRBJ2-1, with TRBD2 identical over 9 bases. The CDR3 sequence is 18 residues long. V lost 1 base to trimming and J lost 2 bases; unmatched junction nucleotides: 10. Looked up from germline, CDR1 is SGHRS and CDR2 is YFSETQ. CDR3 nucleotide sequence: TGCGCCAGCAGCTTGTCCCCTCCACTAGCGGGCACCTACAATGAGCAGTTCTTC. This translates into CASSLSPPLAGTYNEQFF.

V gene TRBV25-1 combines with J gene TRBJ1-1; 7 bases align to TRBD1. From germline, CDR1 is MGHDK and CDR2 SYGVNS. This CDR3 is 14 amino acids long. V was pared by 4 bases and J by 2 bases, with 4 bases of the junction left unmatched. The CDR3 reads CASSGDRDNTEAFF. CDR3 sequence (DNA): TGTGCCAGCAGTGGAGACAGGGACAACACTGAAGCTTTCTTT.

The chain combines TRBV14 with TRBJ1-1, with a weak D call TRBD1 (5 bases). V was cut by 5 bases and J by 2 bases, with 12 bases left in between. The CDR3 is made up of 14 amino acids. Germline V lookup: CDR1 SGHDN, CDR2 FVKESK. The CDR3 loop reads CASSLVGGNTEAFF. CDR3 nucleotide sequence: TGTGCCAGCAGCTTGGTTGGGGGTAACACTGAAGCTTTCTTT.

The J gene is TRBJ1-5, the V gene TRBV5-3, with a possible D match to TRBD1 (6 bases). TRBV5-3 is an ORF, and what it does is uncertain. The CDR3 length is 15 residues. Trimming left V 4 bases short and J 3 bases short, with 14 bases between. CDR3 sequence: CARSPEQGFNQPQHF. DNA of the CDR3: TGTGCCAGAAGCCCAGAACAGGGTTTCAATCAGCCCCAGCATTTT.

This chain uses TRBV7-9 with TRBJ2-7; 9 nucleotides align to TRBD1. Germline CDR1 reads SEHNR; CDR2 reads FQNEAQ (reference sequence). With 6 bases clipped from V and 6 bases from J, the junction kept 3 bases outside the gene matches. This CDR3 has 12 residues. This chain's CDR3 is CASSSDRGEQYF. CDR3 coding DNA: TGTGCCAGCAGTTCGGACAGGGGCGAGCAGTACTTC.

This chain connects TRBV19 to TRBJ2-1; no reliable D call. This CDR3 comprises 15 residues. The V end lost 6 bases, the J end lost 0 bases, and 12 bases lay between the germline ends. The germline V gene has CDR1 LNHDA and CDR2 SQIVND (reference sequence). CDR3 DNA sequence: TGTGCCAGTAGCCCGGACCCGAGCTCCTACAATGAGCAGTTCTTC. As protein: CASSPDPSSYNEQFF.

The rearrangement links TRBV19 to TRBJ2-3; D is tentatively TRBD1 or TRBD2 (5 bases each). The CDR3 consists of 17 residues. The germline gives CDR1 LNHDA, CDR2 SQIVND (reference sequence). V lost 1 base, J lost 4 bases, and 18 bases lay in between. CDR3 coding DNA: TGTGCCAGTAGTATAGTTTTGCGAGGTGGGGGAGCAGATACGCAGTATTTT. Translated, it gives CASSIVLRGGGADTQYF.

CDR3 residues: CASSLETGRAFF. The CDR3 DNA reads TGTGCCAGCAGCTTGGAGACAGGTCGAGCTTTCTTT. The V and J genes are TRBV5-4 and TRBJ1-1, with D maybe TRBD1 (6 bases). CDR1 is SGHNT, CDR2 YYREEE, per germline (reference sequence). The length of the CDR3 is 12 residues. Trimming took 0 bases from V and 10 from J, leaving 10 bases between them.

The chain carries TRBV5-1 and TRBJ1-2; 7 nucleotides align to TRBD1. CDR1 is SGHRS and CDR2 is YFSETQ in the germline V gene. J was trimmed by 2 bases and V by 0 bases; bases with no gene match: 7. The CDR3 runs 16 residues. The CDR3, as DNA: TGCGCCAGCAGCTTGGTGGTGACAGGGACCAACTATGGCTACACCTTC. Its translation: CASSLVVTGTNYGYTF. Together with reference TRBV5-1 and TRBJ1-2, the CDR3 gives the full variable domain: KAGVTQTPRYLIKTRGQQVTLSCSPISGHRSVSWYQQTPGQGLQFLFEYFSETQRNKGNFPGRFSGRQFSNSRSEMNVSTLELGDSALYLCASSLVVTGTNYGYTFGSGTRLTVV.

The chain recombines TRBV28 with TRBJ1-1; no firm D call. Trimming took 2 bases from V and 8 from J, leaving 12 bases between them. Germline CDR1 and CDR2: MDHEN and SYDVKM. CDR3 length: 13 amino acids. The CDR3 DNA reads TGTGCCAGCAGTTTACACTGGGCGGCCGAAGCTTTCTTT. Protein: CASSLHWAAEAFF.

V and J are TRBV28 and TRBJ1-5, with D possibly TRBD1 on 6 matching bases. The V end was cut by 5 bases, the J end by 0 bases, with 17 bases between. The CDR3 has 17 amino acids. Germline CDR1 reads MDHEN; CDR2 reads SYDVKM. Here the CDR3 DNA reads TGTGCCAGCAGTAAAGTGGGGGCACGGTATAGCAATCAGCCCCAGCATTTT. Amino acids: CASSKVGARYSNQPQHF. The full variable domain, completed using reference TRBV28 and TRBJ1-5, is DVKVTQSSRYLVKRTGEKVFLECVQDMDHENMFWYRQDPGLGLRLIYFSYDVKMKEKGDIPEGYSVSREKKERFSLILESASTNQTSMYLCASSKVGARYSNQPQHFGDGTRLSIL.

The chain joins TRBV11-3 to TRBJ2-5, with TRBD2 identical over 13 bases. CDR3 size: 15 residues. V shed 1 base and J 4 bases; nucleotides not matched to a gene: 0. Germline loops: CDR1 SGHNT, CDR2 YENEEA. CDR3 in DNA: TGTGCCAGCAGCTTAGGACTAGCGGGAGGAGAGACCCAGTACTTC. Translated, it gives CASSLGLAGGETQYF. Variable domain in full (rest from reference TRBV11-3 and TRBJ2-5): EAGVVQSPRYKIIEKKQPVAFWCNPISGHNTLYWYLQNLGQGPELLIRYENEEAVDDSQLPKDRFSAERLKGVDSTLKIQPAELGDSAVYLCASSLGLAGGETQYFGPGTRLLVL.

This chain links TRBV30 with TRBJ1-2, with 11 bases fitting TRBD1. This CDR3 is built from 15 residues. The trim removed 7 bases at V and 0 bases at J, leaving 7 bases unmatched. Germline V CDR1 and CDR2: GTSNPN, SVGIG (reference sequence). DNA of the CDR3: TGTGCCTTCCCCCGGACAGGGGGCTCTAACTATGGCTACACCTTC. As protein: CAFPRTGGSNYGYTF.

The rearrangement links TRBV5-4 to TRBJ2-1; tentative D call: TRBD2 (5 bases). CDR1 and CDR2 from the germline V gene are SGHNT and YYREEE (reference sequence). CDR3 size: 12 residues. With 0 bases removed from V and 7 bases from J, the gap between germline ends came to 5 bases. CDR3 residues: CASSLGLNEQFF. The CDR3 DNA reads as TGTGCCAGCAGCTTGGGACTAAATGAGCAGTTCTTC.

This rearrangement joins TRBV27 to TRBJ2-7; the match to TRBD1 covers 11 bases. The trim removed 10 bases at V and 5 bases at J, leaving 10 bases unmatched. Looked up from germline, CDR1 is MNHEY and CDR2 is SMNVEV (reference sequence). The CDR3 is 14 residues long. The CDR3 DNA sequence: TGTGCCACCGCTAGAGGGACAGGGGGACACGAGCAGTACTTC. Its protein product is CATARGTGGHEQYF.

J is TRBJ2-6 and V is TRBV7-9; D unclear. The CDR3 runs to 15 residues. Deletions cut 3 bases from V and 4 bases from J, with 10 bases between. Germline V gene sequence: CDR1 SEHNR, CDR2 FQNEAQ (reference sequence). The CDR3 region is CASSLYAGGANVLTF. The DNA of the CDR3 is TGTGCCAGCAGCTTGTACGCTGGCGGGGCCAACGTCCTGACTTTC.